The 10 T cell receptor beta chains presented below share a single source sample, sequenced in a study of blood T cell repertoires in COVID-19. Produced via immunoSEQ multiplex PCR; TCRdb's table is partial and in-frame only. The table shows about 300,000 clones, with 86% occurring only once. The sample comprised PBMCs or T cells enriched from blood (not recorded which). These receptors were taken from a young man who had recovered from COVID-19.

The chain uses TRBV5-1 and TRBJ2-3; D is perhaps TRBD2 (6 bases). Germline V gene sequence: CDR1 SGHRS, CDR2 YFSETQ. This CDR3 comprises 16 residues. Trimming stripped 4 bases from V and 2 bases from J, with 17 bases between. CDR3 in amino acids: CASSPGGRGNTDTQYF. The CDR3 region has the DNA TGCGCCAGCAGCCCTGGCGGCCGGGGGAACACAGATACGCAGTATTTT.

This clone was seen more than once but under ten times. The DNA for the CDR3 is TGTGCCAGCAGCTTAATAGGCAGACAGGGGAAAGACGAGCAGTACTTC. This codes for CASSLIGRQGKDEQYF. The chain recombines TRBV7-9 with TRBJ2-7, with 8 bases lining up with TRBD1. Germline loops: CDR1 SEHNR, CDR2 FQNEAQ (reference sequence). J lost 5 bases, V lost 2 bases, and 11 bases had no gene match. The CDR3 spans 16 residues.

V usage is TRBV15 and J usage is TRBJ1-2; no reliable D call. The germline CDR1 and CDR2 sequences are LNHNV and YYDKDF (reference sequence). Trimming pared 1 base from V and 7 bases from J, leaving 22 bases between. This CDR3 contains 17 residues. The CDR3 DNA reads as TGTGCCACCAGCAGAGGCAGTGTCGGACCATCGGCGGGTGGCTACACCTTC. This encodes CATSRGSVGPSAGGYTF.

This rearrangement joins TRBV3-1 (or the pseudogene TRBV3-2) to TRBJ2-7, with 10 bases matching TRBD1. Unmatched junction bases numbered 9, after V lost 4 bases and J lost 6 bases. CDR1 is LGHDT, CDR2 YNNKEL, per germline (reference sequence). The CDR3 spans 15 residues. The CDR3: CASSPDGTGAGEQYF. The DNA of the CDR3 is TGTGCCAGCAGCCCAGACGGGACAGGGGCGGGCGAGCAGTACTTC.

This clone came up once. This chain joins TRBV6-5 and TRBJ2-2, with D maybe TRBD2 (6 bases). The V and J ends lost 8 bases and 7 bases respectively, with 11 bases between them. Germline V gene lookup returns CDR1 MNHEY and CDR2 SVGAGI. There are 12 residues in the CDR3. This CDR3 is CASGGRIGELFF. CDR3 DNA sequence: TGTGCCAGCGGGGGGAGGATCGGGGAGCTGTTTTTT.

This chain joins TRBV2 and TRBJ2-3; TRBD2 aligns across 8 bases. V shed 4 bases and J 0 bases; nucleotides not matched to a gene: 9. CDR3 length: 17 amino acids. Looked up from germline, CDR1 is SNHLY and CDR2 is FYNNEI. DNA of the CDR3: TGTGCCAGCAGTGGCATCACTAGCGGCCCTAGCACAGATACGCAGTATTTT. This codes for CASSGITSGPSTDTQYF.

The rearrangement uses TRBV4-2 and TRBJ1-2, with 8 bases identical to TRBD1. The V gene's germline CDR1 is LGHNA and CDR2 YNFKEQ. The CDR3 runs 15 residues. The junction had 10 bases not matched to a gene; V was cut back by 3 bases and J by 7 bases. This chain's CDR3 is CASSQYGQGSRGYTF. The CDR3, as DNA: TGTGCCAGCAGCCAGTACGGACAGGGAAGCCGTGGCTACACCTTC.

The chain combines TRBV6-5 with TRBJ2-1; 14 bases are a match to TRBD2. CDR1 and CDR2 from the germline V gene are MNHEY and SVGAGI. This CDR3 has 15 amino acids. Trimming at V came to 8 bases and at J to 2 bases, leaving 2 bases not matched to a gene. Here the CDR3 reads CASGTSGGPYNEQFF. DNA of the CDR3: TGTGCCAGCGGGACTAGCGGGGGACCCTACAATGAGCAGTTCTTC.

J is TRBJ2-5 and V is TRBV11-3; TRBD2 agrees at 10 bases. The ends lost 5 bases at V and 6 bases at J; junction bases unmatched: 9. The CDR3 runs 15 residues. From germline, CDR1 is SGHNT and CDR2 YENEEA. CDR3 in amino acids: CASSPEGLAVQTQYF. CDR3 DNA sequence: TGTGCCAGCAGCCCAGAAGGACTAGCGGTTCAGACCCAGTACTTC.

The V gene is TRBV11-3, the J gene TRBJ2-1, with 10 bases matching TRBD2. The CDR3 is made up of 16 amino acids. After removal of 1 base from V and 2 bases from J, the junction contained 2 bases not matched to a gene. Germline V CDR1 and CDR2: SGHNT, YENEEA. The CDR3 is CASSLGLAGAYNEQFF. CDR3 sequence (DNA): TGTGCCAGCAGCTTAGGGCTAGCGGGAGCCTACAATGAGCAGTTCTTC.